This entry concerns a single T cell receptor (beta chain). The record originates from a study of blood T cell repertoires in COVID-19. Across the whole study: Acute and convalescent COVID-19 samples came from the United States, Italy and Spain.

Data came from immunoSEQ multiplex PCR; TCRdb stores just in-frame clones and leaves some out. The sample holds under 170,000 clones; 70% to 90% are singletons and the top ten take 2.5% to 4%. V was pared by 4 bases and J by 8 bases, with 6 bases of the junction left unmatched. The CDR3 covers 13 residues. The germline V gene has CDR1 LNHDA and CDR2 SQIVND (reference sequence). The chain combines TRBV19 with TRBJ1-2; 8 bases map to TRBD1. The receptor was derived from an older man with acute or convalescent COVID-19. The sample taken for sequencing was peripheral blood. The CDR3 nucleotides are TGTGCCAGTAGTAGGGACAGGAGGGAAGGCTACACCTTC. The encoded protein is CASSRDRREGYTF.